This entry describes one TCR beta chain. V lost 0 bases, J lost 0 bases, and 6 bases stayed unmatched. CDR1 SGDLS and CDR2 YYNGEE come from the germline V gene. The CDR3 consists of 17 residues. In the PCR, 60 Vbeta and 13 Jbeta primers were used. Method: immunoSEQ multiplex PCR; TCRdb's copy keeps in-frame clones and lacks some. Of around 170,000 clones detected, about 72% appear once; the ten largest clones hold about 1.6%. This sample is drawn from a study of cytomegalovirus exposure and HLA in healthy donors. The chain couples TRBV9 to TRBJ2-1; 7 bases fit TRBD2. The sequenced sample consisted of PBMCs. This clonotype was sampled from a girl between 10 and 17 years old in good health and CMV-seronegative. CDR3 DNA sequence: TGTGCCAGCAGCGTAGCTATCGGCGGGAGCTCCTACAATGAGCAGTTCTTC. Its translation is CASSVAIGGSSYNEQFF.